Here is one TCR beta chain with its context. The antigen remains unidentified. The sample comes from a study of T cell responses to AZD1222 COVID-19 vaccine. Findings of the study overall: Elevations in Spike-specific TCR breadth and depth followed administration of two AZD1222 doses. The reported proportion of spike-specific TCRs targeting unmutated variant regions was nearly half. Possibly, clonal diversity was underestimated; donors were largely white British and included more females. Spike was spanned by vaccine-associated CD4 TCRs, with dominance at 160-218 and 743-854.

Profiled with immunoSEQ multiplex PCR; TCRdb holds only in-frame clones, not every one. The sample carries about 27,000 clones, around 93% recorded once. The trim removed 4 bases at V and 3 bases at J, leaving 9 bases unmatched. This CDR3 region has 16 residues. The germline CDR1 and CDR2 sequences are MGHRA and YSYEKL. The J gene is TRBJ2-3, the V gene TRBV4-1; 8 bases map to TRBD2. The sequencing here drew on peripheral blood, taken 28 days after the second AZD1222 dose. This sequence originates from an adult who received the AZD1222 COVID-19 vaccine. Written as DNA, the CDR3 is TGCGCCAGCAGCCTACAGCGGGAGTGGGTGACAGATACGCAGTATTTT. Translation: CASSLQREWVTDTQYF.